Below, 5 T cell receptor beta chains from the same sample are listed, as sequenced in a study of regulatory T cells in long-lasting Graves disease. Combining iRepertoire HTBI primers with Arm-PCR of CDR3 regions, the authors built TCR beta libraries. From the multiplex PCR reads, TCRdb called clonotypes with MiXCR, one entry per CDR3 protein. This sample has around 250,000 distinct CDR3 sequences, with 18% found just once. Time point of the sample: newly diagnosed GD, antithyroid drugs for less than 3 months. Preparation of the TCR library used RNA extracted from PBMCs. The data also belong to a second study, concerning T cells in Graves' hyperthyroidism and ophthalmopathy.

Specimen: peripheral blood mononuclear cells (PBMCs), collected at new diagnosis, from a patient treated with antithyroid drugs. These receptor sequences come from a woman in her twenties or thirties with Graves disease.

This clonotype was seen ten or more times. The chain has TRBV9 and TRBJ2-1, with no clear D. V was clipped by 4 bases and J by 6 bases, with 8 bases between them. Germline-derived CDR1 and CDR2 are SGDLS and YYNGEE. The CDR3 extends over 12 amino acids. The DNA for the CDR3 is TGTGCCAGCAGCTCCGAAGGCAATGAGCAGTTCTTC. Its translation: CASSSEGNEQFF. The variable domain in full, completed from reference TRBV9 and TRBJ2-1, reads DSGVTQTPKHLITATGQRVTLRCSPRSGDLSVYWYQQSLDQGLQFLIQYYNGEERAKGNILERFSAQQFPDLHSELNLSSLELGDSALYFCASSSEGNEQFFGPGTRLTVL.

This clonotype was recorded at least ten times. J is TRBJ1-1 and V is TRBV12-3 or TRBV12-4; D unresolved. The germline V and J ends were trimmed by 3 bases and 1 base, with 9 bases remaining between them. The CDR3 spans 14 residues. The DNA of the CDR3 is TGTGCCAGCAGTTTGATGAACTGGAACACTGAAGCTTTCTTT. Translated: CASSLMNWNTEAFF.

This clonotype has just a few counts. The V and J genes are TRBV7-8 and TRBJ1-2, with a possible D match to TRBD1 (5 bases). CDR1 SGHVS and CDR2 FQNEAQ come from the germline V gene. CDR3 length: 14 amino acids. Trimming cost V 1 base and J 7 bases, with 13 bases left between them. The CDR3 is CASSLEAGIGGYTF. The CDR3 DNA reads TGTGCCAGCAGCTTAGAGGCAGGGATCGGTGGCTACACCTTC.

This clonotype occurred many times. V usage is TRBV5-5 and J usage is TRBJ1-2, with D unresolved. V lost 0 bases to trimming and J lost 8 bases, with 14 bases between them. The germline CDR1 and CDR2 sequences are SGHKS and YYEKEE (reference sequence). The CDR3 extends over 14 amino acids. The CDR3 nucleotides are TGTGCCAGCAGCTTGGGTCAAAATAGAGTCGGCTACACCTTC. As protein: CASSLGQNRVGYTF.

This clonotype was found many times. The chain is built from TRBV5-1 and TRBJ1-1; D might be TRBD1 (6 bases). The V end was cut by 3 bases, the J end by 5 bases, with 11 bases between. The V gene's germline CDR1 is SGHRS and CDR2 YFSETQ. This CDR3 has 13 amino acids. The chain's CDR3 is CASSSNRETEAFF. The DNA of the CDR3 is TGCGCCAGCAGCTCTAACAGGGAAACTGAAGCTTTCTTT.